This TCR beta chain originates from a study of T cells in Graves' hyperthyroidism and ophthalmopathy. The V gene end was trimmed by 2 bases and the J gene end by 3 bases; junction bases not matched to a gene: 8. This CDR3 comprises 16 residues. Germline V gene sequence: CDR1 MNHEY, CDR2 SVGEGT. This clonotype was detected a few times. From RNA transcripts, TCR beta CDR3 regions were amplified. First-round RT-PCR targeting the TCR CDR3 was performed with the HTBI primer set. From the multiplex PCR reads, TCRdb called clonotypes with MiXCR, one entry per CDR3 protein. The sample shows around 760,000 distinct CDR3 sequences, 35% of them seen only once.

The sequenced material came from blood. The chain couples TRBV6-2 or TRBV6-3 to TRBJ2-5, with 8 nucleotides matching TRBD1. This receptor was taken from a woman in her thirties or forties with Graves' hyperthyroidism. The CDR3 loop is CASSYLPGQVKETQYF. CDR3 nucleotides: TGTGCCAGCAGTTACCTCCCGGGACAGGTCAAAGAGACCCAGTACTTC.